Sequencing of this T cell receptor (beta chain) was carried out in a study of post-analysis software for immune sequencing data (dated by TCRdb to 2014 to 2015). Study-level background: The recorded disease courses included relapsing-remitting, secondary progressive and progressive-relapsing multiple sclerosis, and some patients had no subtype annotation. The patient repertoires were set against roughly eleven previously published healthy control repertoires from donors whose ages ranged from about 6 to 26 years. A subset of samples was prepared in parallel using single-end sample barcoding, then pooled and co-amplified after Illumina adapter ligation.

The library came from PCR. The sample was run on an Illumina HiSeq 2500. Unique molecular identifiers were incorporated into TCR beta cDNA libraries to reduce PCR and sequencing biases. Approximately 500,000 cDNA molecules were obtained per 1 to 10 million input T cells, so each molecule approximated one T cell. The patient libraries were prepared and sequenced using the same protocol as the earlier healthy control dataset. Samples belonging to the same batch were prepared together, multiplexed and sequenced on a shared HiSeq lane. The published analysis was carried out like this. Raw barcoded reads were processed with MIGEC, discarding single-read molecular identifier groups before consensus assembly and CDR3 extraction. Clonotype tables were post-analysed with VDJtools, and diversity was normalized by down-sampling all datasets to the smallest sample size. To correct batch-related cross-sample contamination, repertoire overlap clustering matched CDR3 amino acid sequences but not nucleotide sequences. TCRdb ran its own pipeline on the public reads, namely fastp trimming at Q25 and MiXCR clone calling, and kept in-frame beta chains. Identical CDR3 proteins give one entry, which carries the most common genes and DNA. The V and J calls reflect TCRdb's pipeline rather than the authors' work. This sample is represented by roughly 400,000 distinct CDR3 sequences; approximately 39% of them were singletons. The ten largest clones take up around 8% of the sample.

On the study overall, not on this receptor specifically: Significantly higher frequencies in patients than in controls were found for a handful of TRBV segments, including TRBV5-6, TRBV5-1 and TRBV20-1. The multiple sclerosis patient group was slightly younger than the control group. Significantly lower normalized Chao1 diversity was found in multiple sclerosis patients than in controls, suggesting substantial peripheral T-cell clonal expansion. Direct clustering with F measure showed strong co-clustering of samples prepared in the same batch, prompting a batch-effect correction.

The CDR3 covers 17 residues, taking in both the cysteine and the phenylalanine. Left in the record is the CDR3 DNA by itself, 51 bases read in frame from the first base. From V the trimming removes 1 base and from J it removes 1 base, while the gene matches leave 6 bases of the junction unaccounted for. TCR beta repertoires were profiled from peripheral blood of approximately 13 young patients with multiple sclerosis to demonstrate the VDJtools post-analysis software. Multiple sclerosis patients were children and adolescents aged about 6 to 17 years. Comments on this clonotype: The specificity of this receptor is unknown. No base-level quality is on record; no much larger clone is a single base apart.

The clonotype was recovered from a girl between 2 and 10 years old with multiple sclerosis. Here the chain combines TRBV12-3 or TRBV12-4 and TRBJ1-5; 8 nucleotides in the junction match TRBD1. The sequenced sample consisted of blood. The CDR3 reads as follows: CASSLVTGDWSNQPQHF. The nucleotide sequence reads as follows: TGTGCCAGCAGTTTAGTGACAGGGGATTGGAGCAATCAGCCCCAGCATTTT.